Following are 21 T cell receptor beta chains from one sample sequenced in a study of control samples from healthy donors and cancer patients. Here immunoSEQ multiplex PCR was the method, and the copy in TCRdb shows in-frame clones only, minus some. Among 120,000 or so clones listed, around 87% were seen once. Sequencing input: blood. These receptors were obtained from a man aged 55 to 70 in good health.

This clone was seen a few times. The CDR3 DNA follows: TGTGCCACCAGTGATTGGTGGGAGACCCAGTACTTC. Its protein is CATSDWWETQYF. This chain joins TRBV24-1 and TRBJ2-5; no reliable D call. CDR1 and CDR2 from the germline V gene are KGHDR and SFDVKD. Trimming left V 2 bases short and J 5 bases short, with 5 bases between. This CDR3 is 12 amino acids long.

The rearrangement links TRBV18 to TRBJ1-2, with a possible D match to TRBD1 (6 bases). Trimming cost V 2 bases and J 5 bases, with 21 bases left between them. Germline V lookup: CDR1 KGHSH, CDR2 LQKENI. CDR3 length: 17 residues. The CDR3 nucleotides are TGTGCCAGCTCACCATCCGAAAGGCAGGGGACGATATATGGCTACACCTTC. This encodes CASSPSERQGTIYGYTF.

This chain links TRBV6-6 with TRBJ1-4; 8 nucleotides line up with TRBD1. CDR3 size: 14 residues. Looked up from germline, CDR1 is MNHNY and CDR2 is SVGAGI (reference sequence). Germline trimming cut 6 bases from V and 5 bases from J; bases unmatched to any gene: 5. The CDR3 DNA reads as TGTGCCAGCAGAGCAGGGGGCTTGAATGAAAAACTGTTTTTT. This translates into CASRAGGLNEKLFF.

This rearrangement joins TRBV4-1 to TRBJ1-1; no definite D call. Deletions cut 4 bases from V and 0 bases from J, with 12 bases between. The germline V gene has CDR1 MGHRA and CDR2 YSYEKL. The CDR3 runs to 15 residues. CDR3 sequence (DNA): TGCGCCAGCAGCCGTCTCGCCGGGGTGAACACTGAAGCTTTCTTT. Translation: CASSRLAGVNTEAFF.

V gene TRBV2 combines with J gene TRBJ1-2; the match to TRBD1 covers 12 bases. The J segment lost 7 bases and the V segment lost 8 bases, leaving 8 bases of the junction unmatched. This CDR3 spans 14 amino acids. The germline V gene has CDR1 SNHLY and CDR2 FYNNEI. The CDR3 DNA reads TGTGCCAGCTCCTGGGGACAGGGGGCGTCTGGCTACACCTTC. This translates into CASSWGQGASGYTF.

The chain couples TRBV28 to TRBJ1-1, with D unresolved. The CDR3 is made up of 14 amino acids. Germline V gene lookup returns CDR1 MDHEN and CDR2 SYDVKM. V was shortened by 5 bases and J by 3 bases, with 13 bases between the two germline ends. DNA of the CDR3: TGTGCCAGCAGTGCCCCCCCGGGTGACACTGAAGCTTTCTTT. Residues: CASSAPPGDTEAFF. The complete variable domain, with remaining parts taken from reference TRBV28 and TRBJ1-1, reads DVKVTQSSRYLVKRTGEKVFLECVQDMDHENMFWYRQDPGLGLRLIYFSYDVKMKEKGDIPEGYSVSREKKERFSLILESASTNQTSMYLCASSAPPGDTEAFFGQGTRLTVV.

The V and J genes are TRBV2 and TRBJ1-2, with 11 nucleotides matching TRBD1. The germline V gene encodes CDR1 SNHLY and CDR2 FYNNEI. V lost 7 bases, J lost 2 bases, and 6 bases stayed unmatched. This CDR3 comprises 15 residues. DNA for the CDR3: TGTGCCAGCAACCTAGGGACAGGGGGAAACTATGGCTACACCTTC. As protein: CASNLGTGGNYGYTF.

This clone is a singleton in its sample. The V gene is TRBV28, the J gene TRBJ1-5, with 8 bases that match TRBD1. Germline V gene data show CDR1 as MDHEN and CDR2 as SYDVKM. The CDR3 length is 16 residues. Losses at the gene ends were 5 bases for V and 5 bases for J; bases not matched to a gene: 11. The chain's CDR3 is CASSQPDRAGYQPQHF. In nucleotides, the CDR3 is TGTGCCAGCAGTCAACCGGACAGGGCGGGCTATCAGCCCCAGCATTTT.

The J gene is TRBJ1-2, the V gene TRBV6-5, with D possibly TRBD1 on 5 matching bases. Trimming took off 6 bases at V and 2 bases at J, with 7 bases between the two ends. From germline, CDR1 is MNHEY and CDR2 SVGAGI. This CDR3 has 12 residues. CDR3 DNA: TGTGCCAGCAGCAGGGTGAACTATGGCTACACCTTC. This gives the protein CASSRVNYGYTF.

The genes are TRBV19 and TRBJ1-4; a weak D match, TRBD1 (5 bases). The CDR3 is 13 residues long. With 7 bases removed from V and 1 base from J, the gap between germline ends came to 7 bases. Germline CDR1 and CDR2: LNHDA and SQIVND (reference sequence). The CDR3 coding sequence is TGTGCCAGTAATGACAGAACTAATGAAAAACTGTTTTTT. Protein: CASNDRTNEKLFF. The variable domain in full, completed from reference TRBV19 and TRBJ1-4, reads DGGITQSPKYLFRKEGQNVTLSCEQNLNHDAMYWYRQDPGQGLRLIYYSQIVNDFQKGDIAEGYSVSREKKESFPLTVTSAQKNPTAFYLCASNDRTNEKLFFGSGTQLSVL.

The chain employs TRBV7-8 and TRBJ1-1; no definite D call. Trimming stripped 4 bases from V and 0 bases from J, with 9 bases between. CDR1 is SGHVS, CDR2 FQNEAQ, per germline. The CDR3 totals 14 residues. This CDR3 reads CASSSTEVNTEAFF. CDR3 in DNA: TGTGCCAGCAGCTCAACCGAGGTGAACACTGAAGCTTTCTTT.

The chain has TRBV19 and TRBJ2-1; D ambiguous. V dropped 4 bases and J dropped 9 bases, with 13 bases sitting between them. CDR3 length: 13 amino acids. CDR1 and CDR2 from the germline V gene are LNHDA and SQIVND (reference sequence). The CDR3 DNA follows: TGTGCCAGTAGTACTGGTAAGGCAGCTGAGCAGTTCTTC. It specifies CASSTGKAAEQFF.

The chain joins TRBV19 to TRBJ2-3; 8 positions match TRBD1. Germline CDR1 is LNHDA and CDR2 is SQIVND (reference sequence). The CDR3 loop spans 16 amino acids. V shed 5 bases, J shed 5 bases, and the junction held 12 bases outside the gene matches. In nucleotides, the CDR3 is TGTGCCAGTAGTGCCCAGGACAGGGTTGGCGGAGATACGCAGTATTTT. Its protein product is CASSAQDRVGGDTQYF.

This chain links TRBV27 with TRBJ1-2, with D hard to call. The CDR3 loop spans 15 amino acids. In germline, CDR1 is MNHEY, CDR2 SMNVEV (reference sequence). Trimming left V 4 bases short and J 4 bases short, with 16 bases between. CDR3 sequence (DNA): TGTGCCAGCAGTTCCGGGTCGTCAGTTGCCTATGGCTACACCTTC. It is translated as CASSSGSSVAYGYTF.

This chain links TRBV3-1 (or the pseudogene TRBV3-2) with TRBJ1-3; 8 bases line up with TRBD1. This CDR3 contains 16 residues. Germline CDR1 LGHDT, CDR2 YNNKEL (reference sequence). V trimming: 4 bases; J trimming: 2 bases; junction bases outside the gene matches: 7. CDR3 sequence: CASSRGVRGPGNTIYF. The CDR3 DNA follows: TGTGCCAGCAGCCGGGGGGTCAGGGGGCCTGGAAACACCATATATTTT.

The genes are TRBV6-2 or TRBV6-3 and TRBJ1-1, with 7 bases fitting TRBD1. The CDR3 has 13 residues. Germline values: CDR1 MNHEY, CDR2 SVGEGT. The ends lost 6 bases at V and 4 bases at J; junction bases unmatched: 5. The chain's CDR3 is CASSIGGRTEAFF. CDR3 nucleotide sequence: TGTGCCAGCAGCATAGGGGGCCGCACTGAAGCTTTCTTT.

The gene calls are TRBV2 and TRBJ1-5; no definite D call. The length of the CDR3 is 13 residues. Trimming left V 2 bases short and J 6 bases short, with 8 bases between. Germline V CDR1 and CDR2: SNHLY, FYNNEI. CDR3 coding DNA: TGTGCCAGCAGTGAAAGGATGGGTCAGCCCCAGCATTTT. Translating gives CASSERMGQPQHF.

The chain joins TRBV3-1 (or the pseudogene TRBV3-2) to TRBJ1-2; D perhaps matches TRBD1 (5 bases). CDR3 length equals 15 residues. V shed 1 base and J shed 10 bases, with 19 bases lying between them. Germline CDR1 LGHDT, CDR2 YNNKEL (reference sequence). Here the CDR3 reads CASSQVLGRERAYTF. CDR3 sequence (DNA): TGTGCCAGCAGCCAAGTTCTAGGCAGGGAAAGGGCCTACACCTTC.

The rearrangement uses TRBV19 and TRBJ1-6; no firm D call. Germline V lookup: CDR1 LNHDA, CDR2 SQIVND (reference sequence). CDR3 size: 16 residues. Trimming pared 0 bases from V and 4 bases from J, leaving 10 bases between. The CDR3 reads CASSIDPAGYNSPLHF. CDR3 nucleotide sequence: TGTGCCAGTAGTATAGATCCGGCGGGATATAATTCACCCCTCCACTTT.

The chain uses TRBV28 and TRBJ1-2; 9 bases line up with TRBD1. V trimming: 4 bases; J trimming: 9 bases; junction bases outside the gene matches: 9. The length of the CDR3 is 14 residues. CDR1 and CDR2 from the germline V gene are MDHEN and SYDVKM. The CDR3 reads CASSSPGQGLSYTF. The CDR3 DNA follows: TGTGCCAGCAGTTCTCCGGGACAGGGTCTTAGCTACACCTTC.

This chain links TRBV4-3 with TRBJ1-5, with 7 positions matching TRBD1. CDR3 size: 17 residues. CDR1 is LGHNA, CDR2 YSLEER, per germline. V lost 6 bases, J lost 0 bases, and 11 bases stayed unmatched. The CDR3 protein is CASRSGQKHYSNQPQHF. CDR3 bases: TGCGCCAGCAGATCGGGACAGAAACATTATAGCAATCAGCCCCAGCATTTT.